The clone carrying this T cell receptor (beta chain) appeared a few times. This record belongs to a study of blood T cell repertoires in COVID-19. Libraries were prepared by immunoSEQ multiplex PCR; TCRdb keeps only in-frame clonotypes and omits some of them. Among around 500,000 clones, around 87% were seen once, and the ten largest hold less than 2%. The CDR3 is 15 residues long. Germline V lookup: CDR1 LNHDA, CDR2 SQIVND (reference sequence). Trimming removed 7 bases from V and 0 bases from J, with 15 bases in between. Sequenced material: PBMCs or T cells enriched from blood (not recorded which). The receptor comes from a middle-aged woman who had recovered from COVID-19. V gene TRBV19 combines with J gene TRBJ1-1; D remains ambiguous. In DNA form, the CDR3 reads TGTGCCAGTACCCTTCGGCCAGCGATGAACACTGAAGCTTTCTTT. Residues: CASTLRPAMNTEAFF.